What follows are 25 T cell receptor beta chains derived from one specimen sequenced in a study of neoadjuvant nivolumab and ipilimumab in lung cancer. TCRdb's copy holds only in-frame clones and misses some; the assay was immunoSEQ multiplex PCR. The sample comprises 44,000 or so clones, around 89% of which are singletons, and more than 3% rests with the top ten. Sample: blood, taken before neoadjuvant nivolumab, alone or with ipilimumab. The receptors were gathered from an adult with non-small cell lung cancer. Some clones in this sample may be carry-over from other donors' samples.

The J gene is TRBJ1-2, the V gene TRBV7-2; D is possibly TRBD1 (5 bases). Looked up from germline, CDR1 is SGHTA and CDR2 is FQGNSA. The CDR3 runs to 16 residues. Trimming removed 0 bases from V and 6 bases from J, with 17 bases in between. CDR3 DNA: TGTGCCAGCAGCTTAGCGCAGGAAAGGGGCGCGGATGGCTACACCTTC. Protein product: CASSLAQERGADGYTF.

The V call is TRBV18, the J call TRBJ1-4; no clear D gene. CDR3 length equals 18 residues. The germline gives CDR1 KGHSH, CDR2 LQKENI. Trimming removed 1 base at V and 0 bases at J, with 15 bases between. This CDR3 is CASSPRQTGIATNEKLFF. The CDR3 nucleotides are TGTGCCAGCTCACCACGGCAGACCGGAATTGCAACTAATGAAAAACTGTTTTTT.

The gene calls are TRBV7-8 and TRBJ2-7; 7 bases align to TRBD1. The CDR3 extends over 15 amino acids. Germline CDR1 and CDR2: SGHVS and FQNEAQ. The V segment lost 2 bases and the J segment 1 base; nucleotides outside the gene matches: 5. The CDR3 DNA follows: TGTGCCAGCAGCTTATCGGAGACAGGGTCCTACGAGCAGTACTTC. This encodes CASSLSETGSYEQYF.

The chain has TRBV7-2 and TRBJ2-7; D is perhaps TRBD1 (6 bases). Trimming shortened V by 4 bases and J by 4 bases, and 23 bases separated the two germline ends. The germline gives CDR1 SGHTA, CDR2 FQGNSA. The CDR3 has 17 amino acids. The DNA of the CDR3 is TGTGCCAGCAGCTCCTTAGGGGGTGTGGGGGCGAGGTACGAGCAGTACTTC. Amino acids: CASSSLGGVGARYEQYF.

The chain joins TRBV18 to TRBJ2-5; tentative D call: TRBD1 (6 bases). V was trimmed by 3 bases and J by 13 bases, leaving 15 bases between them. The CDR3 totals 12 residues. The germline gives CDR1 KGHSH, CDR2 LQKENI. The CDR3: CASSPTNRDTYF. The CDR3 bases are TGTGCCAGCTCACCGACGAACAGGGATACGTACTTC. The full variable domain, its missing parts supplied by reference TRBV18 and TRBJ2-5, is NAGVMQNPRHLVRRRGQEARLRCSPMKGHSHVYWYRQLPEEGLKFMVYLQKENIIDESGMPKERFSAEFPKEGPSILRIQQVVRGDSAAYFCASSPTNRDTYFGPGTRLLVL.

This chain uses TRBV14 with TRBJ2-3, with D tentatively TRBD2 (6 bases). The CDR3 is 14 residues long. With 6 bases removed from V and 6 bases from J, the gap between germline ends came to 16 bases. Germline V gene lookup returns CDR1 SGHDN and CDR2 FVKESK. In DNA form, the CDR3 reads TGTGCCAGCAGTCTGGACTACGTCTGGGATACGCAGTATTTT. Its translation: CASSLDYVWDTQYF.

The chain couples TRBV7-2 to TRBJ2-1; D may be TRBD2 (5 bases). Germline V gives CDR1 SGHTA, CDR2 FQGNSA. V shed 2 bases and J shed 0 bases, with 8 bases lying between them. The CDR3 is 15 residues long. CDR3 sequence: CASSLLRDSYNEQFF. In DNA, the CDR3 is TGTGCCAGCAGCTTATTGAGGGACTCCTACAATGAGCAGTTCTTC.

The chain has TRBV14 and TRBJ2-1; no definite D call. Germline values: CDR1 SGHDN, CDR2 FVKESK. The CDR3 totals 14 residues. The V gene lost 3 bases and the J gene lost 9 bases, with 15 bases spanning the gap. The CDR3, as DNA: TGTGCCAGCAGCCAGGCTGCTAGACGAAGTGAGCAGTTCTTC. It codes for CASSQAARRSEQFF.

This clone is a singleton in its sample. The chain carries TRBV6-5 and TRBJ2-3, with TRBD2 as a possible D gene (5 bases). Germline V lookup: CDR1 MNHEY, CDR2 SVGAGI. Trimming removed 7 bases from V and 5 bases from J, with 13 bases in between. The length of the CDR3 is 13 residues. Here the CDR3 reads CASTTKAGDTQYF. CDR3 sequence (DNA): TGTGCCAGCACCACAAAGGCGGGAGATACGCAGTATTTT.

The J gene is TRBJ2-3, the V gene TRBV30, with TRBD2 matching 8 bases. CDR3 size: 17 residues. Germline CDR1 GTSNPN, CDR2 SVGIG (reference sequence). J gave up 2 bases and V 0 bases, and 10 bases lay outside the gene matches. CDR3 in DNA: TGTGCCTGGAGTGTACGGATGGCGGGAGGACACACAGATACGCAGTATTTT. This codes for CAWSVRMAGGHTDTQYF.

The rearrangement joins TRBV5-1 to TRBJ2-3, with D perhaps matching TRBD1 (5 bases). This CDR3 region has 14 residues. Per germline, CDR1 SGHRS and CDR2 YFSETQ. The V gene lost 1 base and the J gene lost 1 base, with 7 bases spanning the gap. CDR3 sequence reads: CASSLQQGTDTQYF. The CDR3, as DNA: TGCGCCAGCAGCTTGCAACAGGGCACAGATACGCAGTATTTT.

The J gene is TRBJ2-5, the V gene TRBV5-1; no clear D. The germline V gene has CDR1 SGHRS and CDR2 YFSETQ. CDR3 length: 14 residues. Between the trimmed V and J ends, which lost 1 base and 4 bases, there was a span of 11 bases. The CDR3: CASSLSGRSETQYF. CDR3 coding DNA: TGCGCCAGCAGCTTGTCTGGTCGGTCAGAGACCCAGTACTTC.

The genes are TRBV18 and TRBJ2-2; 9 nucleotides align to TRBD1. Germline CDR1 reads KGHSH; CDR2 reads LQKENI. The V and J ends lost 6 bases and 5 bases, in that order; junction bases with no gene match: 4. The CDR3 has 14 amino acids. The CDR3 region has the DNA TGTGCCAGCTCCCAGGGACAGGGTACCGGGGAGCTGTTTTTT. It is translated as CASSQGQGTGELFF.

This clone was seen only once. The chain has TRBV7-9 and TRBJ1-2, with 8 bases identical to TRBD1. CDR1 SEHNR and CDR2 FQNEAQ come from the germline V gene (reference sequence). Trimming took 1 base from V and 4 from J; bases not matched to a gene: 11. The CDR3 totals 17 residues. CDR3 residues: CASSLGRAGGEGYGYTF. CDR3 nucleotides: TGTGCCAGCAGCTTAGGGAGGGCAGGGGGCGAAGGCTATGGCTACACCTTC.

In DNA form, the CDR3 reads TGTGCCAGCAGTTTAAAGGGGTTTCCCTACGAGCAGTACTTC. Amino acids: CASSLKGFPYEQYF. The chain recombines TRBV27 with TRBJ2-7; D may be TRBD1 (5 bases). This CDR3 has 14 amino acids. Germline V gene sequence: CDR1 MNHEY, CDR2 SMNVEV (reference sequence). The V gene lost 2 bases and the J gene lost 2 bases, with 10 bases spanning the gap.

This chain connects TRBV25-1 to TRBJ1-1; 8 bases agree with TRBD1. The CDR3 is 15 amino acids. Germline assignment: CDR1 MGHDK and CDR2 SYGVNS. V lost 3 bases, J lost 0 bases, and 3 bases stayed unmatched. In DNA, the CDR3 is TGTGCCAGCAGTGACCAGGGACAGGTGAACACTGAAGCTTTCTTT. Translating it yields CASSDQGQVNTEAFF.

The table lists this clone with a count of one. Here the CDR3 reads CASSPTGQVEQPQHF. The DNA for the CDR3 is TGCGCCAGCAGCCCAACTGGACAGGTTGAACAGCCCCAGCATTTT. V usage is TRBV5-1 and J usage is TRBJ1-5, with 7 bases identical to TRBD1. V shed 4 bases, J shed 7 bases, and the junction held 11 bases outside the gene matches. The CDR3 totals 15 residues. Per the germline V gene, CDR1 is SGHRS and CDR2 is YFSETQ. Variable domain in full (rest from reference TRBV5-1 and TRBJ1-5): KAGVTQTPRYLIKTRGQQVTLSCSPISGHRSVSWYQQTPGQGLQFLFEYFSETQRNKGNFPGRFSGRQFSNSRSEMNVSTLELGDSALYLCASSPTGQVEQPQHFGDGTRLSIL.

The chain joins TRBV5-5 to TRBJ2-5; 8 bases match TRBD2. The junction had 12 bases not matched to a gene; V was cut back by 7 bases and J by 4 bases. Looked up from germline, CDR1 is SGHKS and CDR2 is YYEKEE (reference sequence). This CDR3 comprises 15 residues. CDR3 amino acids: CASGRDGRASETQYF. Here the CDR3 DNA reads TGTGCCAGCGGGAGGGACGGGAGGGCCTCAGAGACCCAGTACTTC.

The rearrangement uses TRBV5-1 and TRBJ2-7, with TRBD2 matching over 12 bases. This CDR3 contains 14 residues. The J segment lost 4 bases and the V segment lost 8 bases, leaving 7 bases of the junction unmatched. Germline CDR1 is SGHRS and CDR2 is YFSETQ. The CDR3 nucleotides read TGCGCCAGTACTCAGGGACTAGCGGGTTACGAGCAGTACTTC. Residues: CASTQGLAGYEQYF.

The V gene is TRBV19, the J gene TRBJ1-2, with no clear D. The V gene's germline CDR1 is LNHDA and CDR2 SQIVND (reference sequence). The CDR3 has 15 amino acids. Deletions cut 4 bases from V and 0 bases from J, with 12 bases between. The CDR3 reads CASSTAGEANYGYTF. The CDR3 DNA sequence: TGTGCCAGTAGTACGGCAGGCGAAGCTAACTATGGCTACACCTTC.

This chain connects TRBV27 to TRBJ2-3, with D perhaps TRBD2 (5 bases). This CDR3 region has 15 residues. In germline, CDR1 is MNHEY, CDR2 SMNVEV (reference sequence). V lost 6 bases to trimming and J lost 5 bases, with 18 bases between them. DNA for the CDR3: TGTGCCAGCAGCGAACTAGGAGACGAACGAGATACGCAGTATTTT. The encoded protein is CASSELGDERDTQYF.

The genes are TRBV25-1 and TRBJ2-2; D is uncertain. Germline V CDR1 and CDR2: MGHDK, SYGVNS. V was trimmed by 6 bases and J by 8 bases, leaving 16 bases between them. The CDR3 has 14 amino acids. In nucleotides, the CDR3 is TGTGCCAGCAGGAAAAACAACCCTGCGGGGGAGCTGTTTTTT. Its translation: CASRKNNPAGELFF.

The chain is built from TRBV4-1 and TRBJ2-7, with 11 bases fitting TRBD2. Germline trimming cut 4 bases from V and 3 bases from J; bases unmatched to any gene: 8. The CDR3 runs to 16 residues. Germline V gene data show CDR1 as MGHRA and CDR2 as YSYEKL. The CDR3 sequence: CASSLTSGSLGYEQYF. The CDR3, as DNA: TGCGCCAGCAGCCTAACTAGCGGGAGTTTAGGCTACGAGCAGTACTTC.

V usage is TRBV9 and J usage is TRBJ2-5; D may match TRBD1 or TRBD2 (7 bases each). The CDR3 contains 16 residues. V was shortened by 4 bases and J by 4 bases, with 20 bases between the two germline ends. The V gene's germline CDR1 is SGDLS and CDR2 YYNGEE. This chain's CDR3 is CASSPHPGGRGETQYF. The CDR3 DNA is TGTGCCAGCAGCCCCCACCCAGGGGGGAGGGGAGAGACCCAGTACTTC.

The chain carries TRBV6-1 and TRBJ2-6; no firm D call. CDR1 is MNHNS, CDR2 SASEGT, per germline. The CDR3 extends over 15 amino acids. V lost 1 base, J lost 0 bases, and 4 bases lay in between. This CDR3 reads CASSEGVSGANVLTF. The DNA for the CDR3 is TGTGCCAGCAGTGAAGGCGTCTCTGGGGCCAACGTCCTGACTTTC.